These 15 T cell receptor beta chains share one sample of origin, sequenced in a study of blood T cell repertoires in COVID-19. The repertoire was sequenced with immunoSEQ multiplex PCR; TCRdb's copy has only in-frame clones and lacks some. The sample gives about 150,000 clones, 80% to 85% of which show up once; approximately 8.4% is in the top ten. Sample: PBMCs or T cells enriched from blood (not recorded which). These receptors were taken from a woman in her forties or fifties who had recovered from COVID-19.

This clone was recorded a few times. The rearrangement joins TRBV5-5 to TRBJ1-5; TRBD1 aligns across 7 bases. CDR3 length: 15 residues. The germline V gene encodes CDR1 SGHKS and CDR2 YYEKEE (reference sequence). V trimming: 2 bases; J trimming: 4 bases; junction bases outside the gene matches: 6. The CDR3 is CASSLGTARNQPQHF. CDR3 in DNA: TGTGCCAGCAGCTTAGGGACAGCCCGAAATCAGCCCCAGCATTTT.

Here the CDR3 DNA reads TGTGCCAGCAGCTCACTAGCGGACTCCTACGAGCAGTACTTC. Amino acid sequence: CASSSLADSYEQYF. This chain joins TRBV28 and TRBJ2-7; TRBD2 aligns across 8 bases. This CDR3 region has 14 residues. J lost 0 bases, V lost 6 bases, and 4 bases had no gene match. Germline CDR1 is MDHEN and CDR2 is SYDVKM.

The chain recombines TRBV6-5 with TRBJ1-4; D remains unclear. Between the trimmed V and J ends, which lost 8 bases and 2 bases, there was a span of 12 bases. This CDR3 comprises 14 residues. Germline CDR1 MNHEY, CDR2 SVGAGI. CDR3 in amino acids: CASLIGDTNEKLFF. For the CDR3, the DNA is TGTGCCAGCTTGATAGGAGATACTAATGAAAAACTGTTTTTT.

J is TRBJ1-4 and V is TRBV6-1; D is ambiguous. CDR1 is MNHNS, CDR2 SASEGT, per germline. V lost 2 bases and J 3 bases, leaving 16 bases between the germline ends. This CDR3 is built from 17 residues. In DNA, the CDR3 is TGTGCCAGCAGTGAAACGGTACCAGAGCGAGCTAATGAAAAACTGTTTTTT. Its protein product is CASSETVPERANEKLFF.

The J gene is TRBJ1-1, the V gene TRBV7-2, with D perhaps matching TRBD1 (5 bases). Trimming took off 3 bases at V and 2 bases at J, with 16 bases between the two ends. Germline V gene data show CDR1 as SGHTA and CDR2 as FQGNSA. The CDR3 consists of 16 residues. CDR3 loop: CASSFWGSGGNTEAFF. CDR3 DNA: TGTGCCAGCAGCTTTTGGGGCTCGGGGGGAAACACTGAAGCTTTCTTT.

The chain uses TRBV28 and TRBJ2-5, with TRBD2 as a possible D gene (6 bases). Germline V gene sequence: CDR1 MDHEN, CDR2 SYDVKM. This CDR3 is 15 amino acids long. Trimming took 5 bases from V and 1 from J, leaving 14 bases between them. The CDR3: CASSRQRVFQETQYF. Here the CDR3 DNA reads TGTGCCAGCAGTCGGCAGCGGGTATTCCAAGAGACCCAGTACTTC.

This CDR3 is CASSGGLNTEAFF. For the CDR3, the DNA is TGTGCCAGCTCAGGCGGATTGAACACTGAAGCTTTCTTT. The rearrangement links TRBV18 to TRBJ1-1; D remains ambiguous. This CDR3 region has 13 residues. Germline V gene sequence: CDR1 KGHSH, CDR2 LQKENI. Trimming took 5 bases from V and 0 from J, leaving 7 bases between them.

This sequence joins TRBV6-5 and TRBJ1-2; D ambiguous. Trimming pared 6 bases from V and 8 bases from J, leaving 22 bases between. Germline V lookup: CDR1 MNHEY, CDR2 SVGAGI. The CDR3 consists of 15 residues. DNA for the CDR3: TGTGCCAGCAGGATTCCCGGAAGGGTTGCGGGAGGCTACACCTTC. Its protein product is CASRIPGRVAGGYTF.

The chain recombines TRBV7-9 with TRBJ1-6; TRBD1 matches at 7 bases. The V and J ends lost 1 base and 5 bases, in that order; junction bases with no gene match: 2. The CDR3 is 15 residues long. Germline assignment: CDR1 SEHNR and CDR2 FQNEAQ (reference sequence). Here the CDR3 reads CASSLDDRDNSPLHF. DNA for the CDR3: TGTGCCAGCAGCTTAGACGACAGGGATAATTCACCCCTCCACTTT.

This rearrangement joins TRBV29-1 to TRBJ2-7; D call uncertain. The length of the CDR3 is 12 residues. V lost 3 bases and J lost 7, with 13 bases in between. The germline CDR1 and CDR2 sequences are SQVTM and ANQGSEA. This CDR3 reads CSVELVSGEQYF. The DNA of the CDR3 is TGCAGCGTTGAGTTGGTATCGGGTGAGCAGTACTTC.

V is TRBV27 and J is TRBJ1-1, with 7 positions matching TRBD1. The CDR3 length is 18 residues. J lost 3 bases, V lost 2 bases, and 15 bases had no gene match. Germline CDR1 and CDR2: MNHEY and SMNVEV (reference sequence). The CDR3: CASSLGAGTTGFYTEAFF. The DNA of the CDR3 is TGTGCCAGCAGTTTAGGGGCGGGGACGACAGGGTTTTACACTGAAGCTTTCTTT.

The CDR3 here is CASSHGTGRGQETQYF. CDR3 DNA: TGTGCCAGCAGCCACGGCACGGGGCGGGGACAAGAGACCCAGTACTTC. The chain links TRBV11-1 to TRBJ2-5, with D perhaps TRBD2 (6 bases). The CDR3 spans 16 residues. The germline V and J ends were trimmed by 5 bases and 2 bases, with 18 bases remaining between them. Germline V gene sequence: CDR1 SGHAT, CDR2 FQDESV (reference sequence).

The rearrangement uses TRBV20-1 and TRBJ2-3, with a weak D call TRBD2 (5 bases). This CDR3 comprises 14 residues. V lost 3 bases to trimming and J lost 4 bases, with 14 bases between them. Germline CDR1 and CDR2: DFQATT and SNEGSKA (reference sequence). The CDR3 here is CSASPVLAPDTQYF. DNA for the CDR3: TGCAGTGCTAGTCCGGTGCTAGCCCCAGATACGCAGTATTTT.

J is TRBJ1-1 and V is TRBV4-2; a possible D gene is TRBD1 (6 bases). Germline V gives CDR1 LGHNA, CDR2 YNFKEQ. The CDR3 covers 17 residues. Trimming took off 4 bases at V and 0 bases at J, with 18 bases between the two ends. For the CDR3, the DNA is TGTGCCAGCAGCCTCGCGGGCGGGGGCGGAATGAACACTGAAGCTTTCTTT. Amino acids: CASSLAGGGGMNTEAFF.

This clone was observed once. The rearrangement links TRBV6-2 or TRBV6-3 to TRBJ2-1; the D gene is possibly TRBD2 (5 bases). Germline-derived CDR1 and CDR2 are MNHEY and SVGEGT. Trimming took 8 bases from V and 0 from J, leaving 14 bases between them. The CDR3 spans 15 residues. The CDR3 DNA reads TGTGCCAGCCGCCTTCCGGGGAGCTCCTACAATGAGCAGTTCTTC. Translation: CASRLPGSSYNEQFF.